This T cell receptor beta chain was captured by sequencing in a study of response to subunit inactivated influenza vaccine (dated by TCRdb to 2017 to 2018). About the full investigation: To follow how T cells responded to a trivalent subunit inactivated influenza vaccine, the researchers relied on deep quantitative profiling of the T cell receptor repertoire.

The investigation overall reported the following: According to the authors, only a limited number of new T cells may be recruited by each seasonal influenza vaccination.

This clonotype appeared a few times. It lacks a known antigen. Within one base of it there is no much larger clone, and no base qualities were kept. The germline V gene sets CDR1 to SGHDT and CDR2 to YYEEEE. Deletion took 2 bases off V and 4 bases off J, with a span of 13 bases between the germline ends. The CDR3 spans 15 residues, from the cysteine through the phenylalanine. The kept DNA is CDR3 alone, 45 bases in frame from the first base. The library was built by means of RT-PCR. Data came from an Illumina HiSeq 2500. The raw public data were reprocessed by TCRdb itself: fastp quality trimming at Q25, MiXCR clonotype calling, in-frame beta chains only. Every entry covers one CDR3 protein and lists the most common genes and DNA from its rows. This sample gives more than 450,000 distinct CDR3 sequences in total; around 11% of them show up just once. The ten largest account for roughly 11% of the sample.

These data were also reused for a study on T cells expressing NK-cell markers. From the second report: TCR beta cDNA libraries were prepared using 5'RACE template switching, which introduced a universal primer site and unique molecular identifiers. Fewer than ten donors provided sorted CD3+CD56+NKG2C+, CD3+CD56+NKG2C- and CD3+CD56-NKG2C+ T-cell subsets, whose TCR beta-chain repertoires were profiled. Seven of the eight sequenced donors were HCMV-seropositive and one was HCMV-seronegative. To restrict sorting to alphabetaTCR-expressing T cells, an anti-gammadeltaTCR antibody was added in several experiments. For roughly 6 donors, the dominant CD3+CD56+NKG2C+ clonotypes were among the top 10 CD8+ clonotypes and accounted for 1.0-7.0% of CD8+ T cells. Those dominant clonotypes were again the most abundant among CD3+CD56-NKG2C+ cells in a handful of donors, at roughly 25-65%. Whether the expanded NKG2C-expressing T cell clones were specific for HCMV antigens remained unclear. The study sequenced eight donors, all healthy volunteers chosen at random: three men and five women. HCMV-specific IgG was detected in serum with a commercial ELISA kit to determine HCMV serostatus. Ficoll density gradient centrifugation was used to isolate peripheral blood mononuclear cells from blood. For a handful of donors, unsorted PBMC were also used to sequence bulk peripheral blood T-cell repertoires. Synthesis of cDNA was primed from the TCR beta constant segment and was followed by two consecutive PCR amplification steps. The libraries were sequenced on Illumina HiSeq 2000/2500, MiSeq or NextSeq, producing 2 x 150 bp reads. MIGEC handled demultiplexing of the reads and grouping by UMI, while MiTCR was used to assemble and quantify clonotypes. To exclude erroneous sequences, only TCR cDNA sequences supported by at least two reads were retained. The tcR package was used for downstream repertoire analysis, and clonotypes were matched across fractions by CDR3 nucleotide sequence plus V segment. VDJmatch was used to annotate antigen specificity against VDJdb, with one amino acid substitution in CDR3 allowed.

The sequences come from PBMCs from blood, collected on the day of vaccination. This TCR came from a man aged 45 to 65 who received an inactivated influenza vaccine. Donor details come from another sample of the same person, matched by shared clones. The chain is encoded by TRBV5-6 joined to TRBJ1-3; TRBD1 might be the D gene, on 6 matching bases. The CDR3 region: CASSFWSGAGNTIYF. The sequenced DNA is TGTGCCAGCAGCTTTTGGTCAGGGGCCGGAAACACCATATATTTT.